The rows below give T cell receptor beta chains drawn from one sample of a study of OX40 agonist ivuxolimab in advanced cancers. Sequencing was performed with immunoSEQ multiplex PCR; in TCRdb, only in-frame clones are kept and a portion is missing. The sample has tens of thousands of clones, around 80% seen once. Sequencing used CD4+ or CD8+ T cells sorted from blood, obtained in a trial of the OX40 agonist ivuxolimab. The receptors were sampled from an adult with an advanced solid tumor such as melanoma, head and neck, liver or kidney cancer. CDR3s include the opening cysteine and the closing phenylalanine or tryptophan. A D gene is named only where the DNA matches it firmly. Part of the rows lack a size; the others show once, few, many or a class for expanded clones.

cdr3_aa cdr3_nt j_call d_call v_call clone_size
CAIRNSGGANTGELFF TGTGCCATCAGGAATTCAGGGGGCGCAAACACCGGGGAGCTGTTTTTT TRBJ2-2 TRBD1 TRBV10-3 -
CASSRAYVVAGDRNTEAFF TGCGCCAGCAGCCGAGCCTACGTCGTGGCAGGGGATAGGAACACTGAAGCTTTCTTT TRBJ1-1 - TRBV4-1 -
CASSVETGDTQYF TGTGCCAGCAGCGTAGAAACGGGAGATACGCAGTATTTT TRBJ2-3 - TRBV9 -
CASSLAPTSGGAKNIQYF TGCGCCAGCAGCTTAGCACCGACTAGCGGGGGGGCCAAAAACATTCAGTACTTC TRBJ2-4 TRBD2 TRBV5-1 -
CASSKRAGSTQPQHF TGTGCCAGCAGCAAGCGGGCAGGGTCAACACAGCCCCAGCATTTT TRBJ1-5 - TRBV9 -
CASRDRAAMNTEAFF TGTGCCAGCAGGGATCGGGCGGCGATGAACACTGAAGCTTTCTTT TRBJ1-1 - TRBV7-8 -
CASSTRASTDTQYF TGTGCCAGCAGCACCCGGGCCAGCACAGATACGCAGTATTTT TRBJ2-3 - TRBV7-3 -
CASSAAGPETQYF TGTGCCAGCAGTGCAGCAGGGCCAGAGACCCAGTACTTC TRBJ2-5 - TRBV2 -
CASARSLAAHEQYF TGTGCCAGCGCCAGAAGCCTAGCGGCCCACGAGCAGTACTTC TRBJ2-7 TRBD2 TRBV5-4 -
CASSPRGQPQYEQYF TGTGCCAGCTCACCAAGGGGGCAGCCCCAATACGAGCAGTACTTC TRBJ2-7 TRBD1 TRBV18 -
CASSQEDKRMNTEAFF TGTGCCAGCAGCCAAGAGGATAAGAGAATGAACACTGAAGCTTTCTTT TRBJ1-1 - TRBV4-2 -
CASSDGVGETQYF TGTGCCAGCAGTGACGGGGTGGGCGAGACCCAGTACTTC TRBJ2-5 - TRBV2 -
CASSGQGNTGELFF TGCGCCAGCAGCGGACAGGGGAACACCGGGGAGCTGTTTTTT TRBJ2-2 TRBD1 TRBV5-1 -
CAAGTGGNSPLHF TGTGCCGCAGGGACAGGGGGGAATTCACCCCTCCACTTT TRBJ1-6 TRBD1 TRBV2 -
CASSLGGWNTEAFF TGTGCCAGCAGTTTAGGCGGGTGGAACACTGAAGCTTTCTTT TRBJ1-1 - TRBV28 few
CASTAGNSPLHF TGTGCCAGCACGGCCGGTAATTCACCCCTCCACTTT TRBJ1-6 - TRBV6-1 once
CASSRAGHQPQHF TGTGCCAGCAGCCGGGCGGGGCATCAGCCCCAGCATTTT TRBJ1-5 - TRBV7-2 -
CASSLRSSGIAGNTIYF TGTGCCAGCAGCTTACGTAGCTCGGGGATCGCTGGAAACACCATATATTTT TRBJ1-3 - TRBV7-2 -
CASSLGTGNNEQFF TGTGCCAGCAGCTTAGGGACAGGGAACAATGAGCAGTTCTTC TRBJ2-1 TRBD1 TRBV7-9 -
CASSGTSLTNEKLFF TGTGCCAGCAGCGGGACAAGTCTGACTAATGAAAAACTGTTTTTT TRBJ1-4 - TRBV9 -
CASSLTVNEKLFF TGTGCCAGCAGCTTGACAGTAAATGAAAAACTGTTTTTT TRBJ1-4 - TRBV7-9 -
CASSSGQGSYEQYF TGTGCCAGCAGCTCGGGACAGGGGTCCTACGAGCAGTACTTC TRBJ2-7 TRBD1 TRBV7-9 -
CASSLGTGNTEAFF TGCGCCAGCAGCTTAGGGACAGGAAACACTGAAGCTTTCTTT TRBJ1-1 TRBD1 TRBV5-1 -
CASSLWETQYF TGTGCCAGCAGCTTGTGGGAGACCCAGTACTTC TRBJ2-5 - TRBV7-6 -
CATSRAETRGRVTEAFF TGTGCCACCAGCAGAGCAGAAACCAGGGGGCGAGTCACTGAAGCTTTCTTT TRBJ1-1 TRBD1 TRBV15 -
CASSWDRRNTEAFF TGTGCCAGCAGCTGGGACAGGAGGAACACTGAAGCTTTCTTT TRBJ1-1 TRBD1 TRBV7-2 few
CASSPGDRSNYGYTF TGTGCCAGCTCACCAGGGGACAGATCTAACTATGGCTACACCTTC TRBJ1-2 TRBD1 TRBV18 -
CASSQELGQGANTQYF TGTGCCAGCAGCCAAGAGCTGGGACAGGGGGCAAATACGCAGTATTTT TRBJ2-3 TRBD1 TRBV4-2 -
CASRPASGANVLTF TGTGCCAGCAGGCCGGCATCTGGGGCCAACGTCCTGACTTTC TRBJ2-6 - TRBV25-1 -
CASSIGGSNTEAFF TGTGCCAGTAGTATAGGGGGTTCAAACACTGAAGCTTTCTTT TRBJ1-1 - TRBV19 -
CASREKALNTGELFF TGTGCCAGCAGGGAAAAAGCCCTAAACACCGGGGAGCTGTTTTTT TRBJ2-2 - TRBV7-3 -
CASSEQREYGYTF TGCGCCAGCAGTGAGCAACGGGAGTATGGCTACACCTTC TRBJ1-2 - TRBV10-1 -
CASSLDPGQRTNEQYF TGTGCCAGCAGCTTGGATCCGGGACAGCGGACTAACGAGCAGTACTTC TRBJ2-7 - TRBV5-4 few
CASSFMHGLNQPQHF TGTGCCAGCAGCTTCATGCACGGACTCAATCAGCCCCAGCATTTT TRBJ1-5 - TRBV7-2 -
CASRYRPDGTEAFF TGTGCCAGCAGATACAGGCCCGACGGGACTGAAGCTTTCTTT TRBJ1-1 - TRBV7-2 -
CASRPPGSYNSPLHF TGTGCCAGCAGGCCCCCAGGCTCCTATAATTCACCCCTCCACTTT TRBJ1-6 - TRBV28 -
CASSEGGTDTQYF TGCGCCAGCAGTGAAGGCGGCACAGATACGCAGTATTTT TRBJ2-3 - TRBV10-2 few
CASSFFRGPNTEAFF TGTGCCAGCAGCTTTTTCAGGGGGCCGAACACTGAAGCTTTCTTT TRBJ1-1 TRBD1 TRBV5-6 -
CASSSTHLGGYGYTF TGTGCCAGCAGCTCCACCCACCTCGGGGGCTATGGCTACACCTTC TRBJ1-2 - TRBV5-4 few
CASSYTRTAFYFSQFF TGTGCCAGCAGTTACACCCGGACAGCTTTTTACTTCTCCCAGTTCTTC TRBJ2-1 - TRBV6-5 once
CAIEEGPNYGYTF TGTGCCATAGAGGAAGGACCTAACTATGGCTACACCTTC TRBJ1-2 - TRBV10-3 few
CASLAGGNNEQFF TGTGCCAGCTTAGCCGGGGGTAACAATGAGCAGTTCTTC TRBJ2-1 - TRBV18 few
CSVEGIALNEQFF TGCAGCGTTGAAGGGATAGCCCTCAATGAGCAGTTCTTC TRBJ2-1 - TRBV29-1 -
CASSIHDRGGETQYF TGCGCCAGCAGCATTCATGACAGGGGTGGAGAGACCCAGTACTTC TRBJ2-5 TRBD1 TRBV5-1 -
CASSNDRNTEAFF TGTGCCAGCAGCAACGACAGGAACACTGAAGCTTTCTTT TRBJ1-1 - TRBV2 -
CASSLRTGLAESSYEQYF TGTGCCAGCAGCTTACGTACGGGACTAGCCGAGAGCTCCTACGAGCAGTACTTC TRBJ2-7 TRBD2 TRBV11-2 -
CASSLAPTGRGTGELFF TGTGCCAGCAGCTTAGCCCCCACAGGGCGCGGTACCGGGGAGCTGTTTTTT TRBJ2-2 - TRBV7-2 -
CASSRGQDGYTF TGTGCCAGCTCACGTGGACAGGATGGCTACACCTTC TRBJ1-2 TRBD1 TRBV18 -
CASSLSAGGPKEQFF TGTGCCAGCAGTTTGTCGGCAGGGGGCCCCAAGGAGCAGTTCTTC TRBJ2-1 TRBD1 TRBV27 -